Below are 7 T cell receptor beta chains sequenced from a single sample in a study of blood T cell repertoires in COVID-19. Measured with immunoSEQ multiplex PCR; TCRdb has only the in-frame clones, and not every one. The sample yields about 370,000 clones, over 75% seen once. The sequencing input was PBMCs or T cells enriched from blood (not recorded which). Receptor source: a man between 18 and 35 years old who had recovered from COVID-19.

The chain carries TRBV6-5 and TRBJ1-5; possible D gene TRBD1, 6 bases. Trimming pared 4 bases from V and 2 bases from J, leaving 12 bases between. Germline V gives CDR1 MNHEY, CDR2 SVGAGI. The CDR3 runs to 15 residues. CDR3 sequence (DNA): TGTGCCAGCAGTTTGGACAGTTACGGCAATCAGCCCCAGCATTTT. Encoded protein: CASSLDSYGNQPQHF.

Written as DNA, the CDR3 is TGTGCCAGCTCTGTACAGAACTATGGCTACACCTTC. This gives the protein CASSVQNYGYTF. The gene calls are TRBV3-1 (or the pseudogene TRBV3-2) and TRBJ1-2; D ambiguous. CDR1 is LGHDT, CDR2 YNNKEL, per germline (reference sequence). Deletions cut 8 bases from V and 2 bases from J, with 9 bases between. CDR3 length equals 12 residues.

The J gene is TRBJ1-5, the V gene TRBV7-8, with a weak D call TRBD1 (5 bases). Germline CDR1 is SGHVS and CDR2 is FQNEAQ. CDR3 length: 14 amino acids. Trimming cost V 1 base and J 7 bases, with 11 bases left between them. Written as DNA, the CDR3 is TGTGCCAGCAGCTTAGAGGTTGCAGGGCAGCCCCAGCATTTT. Its translation: CASSLEVAGQPQHF.

The chain recombines TRBV27 with TRBJ2-7; 9 positions agree with TRBD2. The CDR3 consists of 14 residues. Germline CDR1 and CDR2: MNHEY and SMNVEV (reference sequence). The ends lost 4 bases at V and 5 bases at J; junction bases unmatched: 6. The DNA for the CDR3 is TGTGCCAGCAGTTCACCGGGACTAGCCCACGAGCAGTACTTC. This sequence encodes CASSSPGLAHEQYF.

This clone was counted a single time. The V gene is TRBV6-4, the J gene TRBJ2-2; maybe TRBD2 (6 bases). The CDR3 has 13 amino acids. The germline V and J ends were trimmed by 6 bases and 4 bases, with 9 bases remaining between them. Germline V gene lookup returns CDR1 MRHNA and CDR2 SNTAGT. The CDR3 loop reads CASSGTPTGELFF. For the CDR3, the DNA is TGTGCCAGCAGCGGGACTCCCACCGGGGAGCTGTTTTTT.

There are a few counts of this clone. Here the CDR3 DNA reads TGTGCCAGCAGTGGGACTAGCGCATCCTACGAGCAGTACTTC. As protein: CASSGTSASYEQYF. This chain joins TRBV27 and TRBJ2-7; 10 nucleotides line up with TRBD2. V was pared by 5 bases and J by 1 base, with 2 bases of the junction left unmatched. The CDR3 loop spans 14 amino acids. Germline loops: CDR1 MNHEY, CDR2 SMNVEV (reference sequence).

The V and J genes are TRBV27 and TRBJ1-4, with D perhaps matching TRBD1 (6 bases). V shed 5 bases and J shed 12 bases, with 19 bases lying between them. The CDR3 runs to 14 residues. Germline CDR1 reads MNHEY; CDR2 reads SMNVEV (reference sequence). This CDR3 is CASSRSGAPAELFF. As DNA, the CDR3 is TGTGCCAGCAGTCGCTCAGGGGCCCCTGCGGAACTGTTTTTT. Looking up the rest from reference TRBV27 and TRBJ1-4 gives the full variable domain: EAQVTQNPRYLITVTGKKLTVTCSQNMNHEYMSWYRQDPGLGLRQIYYSMNVEVTDKGDVPEGYKVSRKEKRNFPLILESPSPNQTSLYFCASSRSGAPAELFFGSGTQLSVL.